The 9 T cell receptor beta chains below all came from one sample that was sequenced in a study of blood T cell repertoires in COVID-19. The repertoire was sequenced with immunoSEQ multiplex PCR; TCRdb's copy has only in-frame clones and lacks some. The table includes more than 90,000 clones, about 80% detected once. Input material: peripheral blood. These receptors were taken from a man in his sixties with acute or convalescent COVID-19.

V is TRBV5-4 and J is TRBJ2-1; D uncertain. Trimming cost V 0 bases and J 7 bases, with 11 bases left between them. Germline V gene data show CDR1 as SGHNT and CDR2 as YYREEE (reference sequence). This CDR3 spans 14 amino acids. CDR3 sequence: CASSLGGGENEQFF. CDR3 nucleotide sequence: TGTGCCAGCAGCTTGGGTGGCGGAGAGAATGAGCAGTTCTTC.

CDR3 in amino acids: CASSSSGRGSGTEAFF. The DNA of the CDR3 is TGTGCCAGCAGTTCCTCAGGAAGGGGGTCGGGGACTGAAGCTTTCTTT. The V gene is TRBV6-5, the J gene TRBJ1-1, with D tentatively TRBD1 (6 bases). Trimming took off 4 bases at V and 5 bases at J, with 20 bases between the two ends. The CDR3 is 16 amino acids. Germline V gene lookup returns CDR1 MNHEY and CDR2 SVGAGI.

J is TRBJ1-1 and V is TRBV19; 7 bases line up with TRBD1. V lost 2 bases, J lost 1 base, and 7 bases stayed unmatched. Germline CDR1 LNHDA, CDR2 SQIVND (reference sequence). This CDR3 is 16 amino acids long. The chain's CDR3 is CASSIISGQPNTEAFF. CDR3 nucleotide sequence: TGTGCCAGTAGTATAATTTCGGGACAGCCGAACACTGAAGCTTTCTTT.

This sequence joins TRBV7-2 and TRBJ1-6; the D gene is possibly TRBD1 (6 bases). Per the germline V gene, CDR1 is SGHTA and CDR2 is FQGNSA. There are 15 residues in the CDR3. V was cut by 1 base and J by 9 bases, with 13 bases left in between. CDR3 nucleotide sequence: TGTGCCAGCAGCTTAGTTACAGGGTGGGTTTCACCCCTCCACTTT. Encoded protein: CASSLVTGWVSPLHF.

The chain links TRBV11-3 to TRBJ2-2; D may be TRBD2 (6 bases). CDR1 is SGHNT and CDR2 is YENEEA in the germline V gene. V was shortened by 3 bases and J by 3 bases, with 8 bases between the two germline ends. The CDR3 runs 14 residues. The DNA of the CDR3 is TGTGCCAGCAGCTTCGGGACTTACACCGGGGAGCTGTTTTTT. This sequence encodes CASSFGTYTGELFF. Using reference TRBV11-3 and TRBJ2-2 for the parts outside the CDR3, the full variable domain is EAGVVQSPRYKIIEKKQPVAFWCNPISGHNTLYWYLQNLGQGPELLIRYENEEAVDDSQLPKDRFSAERLKGVDSTLKIQPAELGDSAVYLCASSFGTYTGELFFGEGSRLTVL.

The chain recombines TRBV11-2 with TRBJ2-7; D is possibly TRBD2 (6 bases). Deletions cut 0 bases from V and 2 bases from J, with 17 bases between. The CDR3 is 17 amino acids. CDR1 is SGHAT, CDR2 FQNNGV, per germline. The CDR3, as DNA: TGTGCCAGCAGCTTAGATCGAGGAGGCGGGATTGCCTACGAGCAGTACTTC. Protein sequence: CASSLDRGGGIAYEQYF.

The V and J genes are TRBV11-2 and TRBJ1-2; 7 nucleotides match TRBD1. The CDR3 sequence is 14 residues long. The germline V gene has CDR1 SGHAT and CDR2 FQNNGV. The J segment lost 6 bases and the V segment lost 4 bases, leaving 8 bases of the junction unmatched. The CDR3 DNA follows: TGTGCCAGCAGCTCGGGGGACAGCCTAAATGGCTACACCTTC. Translating gives CASSSGDSLNGYTF.

The chain has TRBV11-2 and TRBJ2-1, with D hard to call. Between the trimmed V and J ends, which lost 1 base and 6 bases, there was a span of 4 bases. Germline CDR1 reads SGHAT; CDR2 reads FQNNGV. The CDR3 totals 12 residues. Here the CDR3 DNA reads TGTGCCAGCAGCTTAGTGAGCAATGAGCAGTTCTTC. As protein: CASSLVSNEQFF.

Only a few counts were recorded for this clone. The chain links TRBV6-2 or TRBV6-3 to TRBJ2-7; TRBD1 matches 7 bases. Looked up from germline, CDR1 is MNHEY and CDR2 is SVGEGT. The CDR3 contains 15 residues. Trimming took 2 bases from V and 3 from J; bases not matched to a gene: 7. The CDR3 DNA follows: TGTGCCAGCAGTTACGAAGATACAGGGGACTACGAGCAGTACGTC. It specifies CASSYEDTGDYEQYV.